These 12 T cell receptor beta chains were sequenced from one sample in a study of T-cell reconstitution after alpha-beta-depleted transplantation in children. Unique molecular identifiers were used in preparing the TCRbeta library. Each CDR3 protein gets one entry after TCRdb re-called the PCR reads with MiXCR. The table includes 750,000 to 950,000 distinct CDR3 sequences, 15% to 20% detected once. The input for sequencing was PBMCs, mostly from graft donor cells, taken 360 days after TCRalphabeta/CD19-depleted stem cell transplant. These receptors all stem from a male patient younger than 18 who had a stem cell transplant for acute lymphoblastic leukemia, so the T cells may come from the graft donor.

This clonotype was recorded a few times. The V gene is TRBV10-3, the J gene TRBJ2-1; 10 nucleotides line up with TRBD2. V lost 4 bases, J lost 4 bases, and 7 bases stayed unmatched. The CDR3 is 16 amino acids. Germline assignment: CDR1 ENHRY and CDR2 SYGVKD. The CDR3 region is CAISGPSGSKYNEQFF. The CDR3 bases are TGTGCCATCAGTGGACCTAGCGGGAGTAAGTACAATGAGCAGTTCTTC.

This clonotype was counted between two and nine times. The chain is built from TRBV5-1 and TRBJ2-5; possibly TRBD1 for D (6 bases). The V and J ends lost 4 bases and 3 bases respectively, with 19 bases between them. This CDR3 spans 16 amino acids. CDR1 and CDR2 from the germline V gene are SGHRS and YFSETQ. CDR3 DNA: TGCGCCAGCAGCCATACACCGGGACACGAGGAAGAGACCCAGTACTTC. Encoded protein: CASSHTPGHEEETQYF.

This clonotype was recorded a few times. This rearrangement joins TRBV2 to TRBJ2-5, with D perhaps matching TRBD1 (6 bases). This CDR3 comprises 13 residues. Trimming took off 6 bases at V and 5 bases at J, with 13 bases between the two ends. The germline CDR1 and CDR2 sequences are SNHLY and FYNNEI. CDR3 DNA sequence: TGTGCCAGCAGCATACTCCAGGGGGAGACCCAGTACTTC. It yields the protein CASSILQGETQYF.

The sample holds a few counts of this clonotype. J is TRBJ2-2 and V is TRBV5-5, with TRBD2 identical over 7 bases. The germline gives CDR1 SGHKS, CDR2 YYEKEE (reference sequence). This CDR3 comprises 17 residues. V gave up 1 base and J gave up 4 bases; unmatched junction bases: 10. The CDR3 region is CASSLIPAGESTGELFF. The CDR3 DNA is TGTGCCAGCAGCTTGATCCCCGCGGGAGAGTCCACCGGGGAGCTGTTTTTT.

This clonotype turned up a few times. The CDR3 DNA is TGTGCCAGCAGTTTCCTGACTAGCGGGAGATTGACCGGGGAGCTGTTTTTT. Amino acids: CASSFLTSGRLTGELFF. This sequence joins TRBV12-3 or TRBV12-4 and TRBJ2-2, with TRBD2 identical over 12 bases. The CDR3 is 17 amino acids. V shed 3 bases and J 5 bases; nucleotides not matched to a gene: 7.

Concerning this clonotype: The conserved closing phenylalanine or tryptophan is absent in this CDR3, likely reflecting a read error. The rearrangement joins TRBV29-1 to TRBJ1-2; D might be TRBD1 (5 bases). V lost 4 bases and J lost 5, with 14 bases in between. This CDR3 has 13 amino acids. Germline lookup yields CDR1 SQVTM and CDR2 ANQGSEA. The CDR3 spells CSVVPGGGYGYTY. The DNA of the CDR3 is TGCAGCGTTGTCCCTGGGGGGGGTTATGGCTACACCTAC.

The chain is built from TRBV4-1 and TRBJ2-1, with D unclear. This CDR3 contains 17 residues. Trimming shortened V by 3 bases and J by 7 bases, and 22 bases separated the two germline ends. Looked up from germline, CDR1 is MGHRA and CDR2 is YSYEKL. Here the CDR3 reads CASSHLITGQNGNEQFF. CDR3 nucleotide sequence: TGCGCCAGCAGCCACCTAATTACCGGCCAGAATGGGAATGAGCAGTTCTTC.

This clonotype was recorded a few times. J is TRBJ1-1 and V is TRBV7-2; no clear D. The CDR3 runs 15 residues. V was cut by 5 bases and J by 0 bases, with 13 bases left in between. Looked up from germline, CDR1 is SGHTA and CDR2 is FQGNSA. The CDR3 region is CASSPPWGMNTEAFF. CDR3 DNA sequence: TGTGCCAGCAGCCCGCCGTGGGGAATGAACACTGAAGCTTTCTTT.

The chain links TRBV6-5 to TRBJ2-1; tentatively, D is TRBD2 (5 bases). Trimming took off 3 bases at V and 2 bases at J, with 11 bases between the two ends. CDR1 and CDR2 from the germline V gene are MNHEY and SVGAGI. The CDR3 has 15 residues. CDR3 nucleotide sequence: TGTGCCAGCAGTTATGGCGGGCGAGCCTACAATGAGCAGTTCTTC. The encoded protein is CASSYGGRAYNEQFF.

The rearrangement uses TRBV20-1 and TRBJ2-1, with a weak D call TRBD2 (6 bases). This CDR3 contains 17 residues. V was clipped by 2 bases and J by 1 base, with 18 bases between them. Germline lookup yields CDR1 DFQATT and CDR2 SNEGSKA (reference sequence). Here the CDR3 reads CSARPPHSGVSYNEQFF. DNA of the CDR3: TGCAGTGCTAGACCGCCACATAGCGGAGTTTCCTACAATGAGCAGTTCTTC.

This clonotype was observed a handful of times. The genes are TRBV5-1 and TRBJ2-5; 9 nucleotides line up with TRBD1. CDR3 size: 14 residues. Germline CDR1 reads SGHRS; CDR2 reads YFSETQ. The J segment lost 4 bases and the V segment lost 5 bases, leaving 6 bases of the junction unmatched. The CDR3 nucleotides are TGCGCCAGCAGGGAGGACAGGGGAGGAGAGACCCAGTACTTC. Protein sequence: CASREDRGGETQYF.

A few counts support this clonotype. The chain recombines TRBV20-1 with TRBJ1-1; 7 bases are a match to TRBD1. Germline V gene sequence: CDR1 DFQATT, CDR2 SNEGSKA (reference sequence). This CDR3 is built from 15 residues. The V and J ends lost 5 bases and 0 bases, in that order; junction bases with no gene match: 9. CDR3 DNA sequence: TGCAGTGCTTCTTCCGGGACAGTTTTGAACACTGAAGCTTTCTTT. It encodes CSASSGTVLNTEAFF.